The 31 T cell receptor beta chains reported below all come from one sample, sequenced in a study of shared clonotypes between healthy human individuals (TCRdb year 2020). Receptors were amplified or captured by the immunoSEQ multiplex PCR assay. Imported from immuneACCESS, the table was reduced by TCRdb to in-frame sequences with V and J called. These copies leave out some clones; in studies compared against another copy, an unresolved V gene accounts for under half, and the cause of the remainder is not known. This sample comprises more than 2,000,000 clones, around nine tenths of them detected only once. Under 0.15% of the sample belongs to the ten largest clones. The sequenced sample consisted of naive CD4+ T cells sorted from blood. According to the study, the label for this sample's cell subset or site signals: CD45RA+ positively selected. Receptors originate from a man aged 18 to 35 in good health.

Notes on this clone: The same CDR3 is also encoded by other DNA sequences in this sample. V is TRBV28 and J is TRBJ1-5; D unresolved. The CDR3 covers 14 residues. The V end lost 4 bases, the J end lost 0 bases, and 7 bases lay between the germline ends. CDR1 is MDHEN, CDR2 SYDVKM, per germline. The CDR3 DNA follows: TGTGCCAGCAGTTCGGGAGGTAGCAATCAGCCCCAGCATTTT. This sequence encodes CASSSGGSNQPQHF.

With respect to this clone: Other DNA sequences within the sample encode an identical CDR3. This sequence joins TRBV6-5 and TRBJ1-2, with 9 positions matching TRBD1. CDR1 and CDR2 (germline): MNHEY, SVGAGI. CDR3 length: 12 residues. Germline trimming cut 6 bases from V and 8 bases from J; bases unmatched to any gene: 4. The CDR3 DNA follows: TGTGCCAGCAGCTGGACAGGGGAAGGCTACACCTTC. Translating gives CASSWTGEGYTF.

The rearrangement joins TRBV6-1 to TRBJ1-6; D remains unclear. The V end was cut by 4 bases, the J end by 9 bases, with 13 bases between. The CDR3 length is 14 residues. Germline CDR1 reads MNHNS; CDR2 reads SASEGT. CDR3 coding DNA: TGTGCCAGCAGTGTAGGATTTGGTAGTTCACCCCTCCACTTT. It is translated as CASSVGFGSSPLHF.

On this clone itself: The sample has other DNA sequences that encode this CDR3 too. This chain uses TRBV18 with TRBJ2-3; D may be TRBD2 (5 bases). The germline CDR1 and CDR2 sequences are KGHSH and LQKENI. V was shortened by 6 bases and J by 1 base, with 8 bases between the two germline ends. The CDR3 totals 13 residues. Here the CDR3 reads CASSPRGTDTQYF. CDR3 sequence (DNA): TGTGCCAGCTCTCCGAGGGGCACAGATACGCAGTATTTT.

The chain has TRBV7-9 and TRBJ2-2, with a possible D match to TRBD2 (5 bases). In germline, CDR1 is SEHNR, CDR2 FQNEAQ (reference sequence). Trimming removed 0 bases from V and 2 bases from J, with 13 bases in between. The CDR3 sequence is 17 residues long. This CDR3 is CASSLALFGLNTGELFF. The CDR3 DNA reads as TGTGCCAGCAGCTTAGCTCTTTTCGGACTTAACACCGGGGAGCTGTTTTTT.

CDR3 sequence: CASRPRGETYEQYF. CDR3 coding DNA: TGTGCCAGCAGGCCCAGGGGGGAAACTTACGAGCAGTACTTC. The chain combines TRBV6-1 with TRBJ2-7, with a possible D match to TRBD1 (7 bases). Germline assignment: CDR1 MNHNS and CDR2 SASEGT. Between the trimmed V and J ends, which lost 6 bases and 4 bases, there was a span of 16 bases. CDR3 size: 14 residues.

In this sample, this clone turned up once. The chain couples TRBV5-8 to TRBJ2-7, with a weak D call TRBD2 (6 bases). Germline-derived CDR1 and CDR2 are SGHTS and YDEGEE. V gave up 1 base and J gave up 2 bases, with 13 bases separating them. The length of the CDR3 is 15 residues. CDR3 in DNA: TGTGCCAGCAGCTTGATAAGCGGGTCTCCCTACGAGCAGTACTTC. Protein sequence: CASSLISGSPYEQYF.

The rearrangement uses TRBV4-3 and TRBJ2-7, with D unresolved. The length of the CDR3 is 15 residues. CDR1 is LGHNA and CDR2 is YSLEER in the germline V gene. V was clipped by 1 base and J by 0 bases, with 10 bases between them. In DNA, the CDR3 is TGCGCCAGCAGCCAAGTGATCGGCAGCTCCTACGAGCAGTACTTC. Its translation: CASSQVIGSSYEQYF.

The CDR3 spells CASSEARQGSYEQYF. Written as DNA, the CDR3 is TGTGCCAGCAGTGAGGCCCGACAGGGCTCCTACGAGCAGTACTTC. The chain combines TRBV25-1 with TRBJ2-7; 7 bases map to TRBD1. This CDR3 spans 15 amino acids. V lost 3 bases to trimming and J lost 0 bases; unmatched junction nucleotides: 5. Germline assignment: CDR1 MGHDK and CDR2 SYGVNS.

The chain couples TRBV10-3 to TRBJ2-5, with TRBD1 matching over 7 bases. TRBJ2-7 explains the end of the DNA better; the J call may be wrong. CDR3 length: 13 amino acids. CDR1 is ENHRY and CDR2 is SYGVKD in the germline V gene. The CDR3 DNA reads TGTGCCATCAGGGTCGGGACAGCCTACGAGCAGTACTTC. Translation gives CAIRVGTAYEQYF.

The chain joins TRBV5-1 to TRBJ2-5; 7 nucleotides match TRBD2. This CDR3 is built from 16 residues. Germline-derived CDR1 and CDR2 are SGHRS and YFSETQ. With 2 bases clipped from V and 2 bases from J, the junction kept 9 bases outside the gene matches. The CDR3 spells CASSFDPAGRQETQYF. The CDR3 nucleotides are TGCGCCAGCAGCTTCGACCCAGCGGGGAGACAAGAGACCCAGTACTTC.

The rearrangement joins TRBV18 to TRBJ2-3; 8 bases map to TRBD1. CDR1 is KGHSH and CDR2 is LQKENI in the germline V gene. The CDR3 runs to 15 residues. Trimming removed 6 bases from V and 2 bases from J; junction bases left unmatched: 7. The DNA of the CDR3 is TGTGCCAGCTCGTGGACAGGGATCCCCACAGATACGCAGTATTTT. This encodes CASSWTGIPTDTQYF.

Remarks on this clone: This sample includes further DNA sequences coding for the same CDR3. The gene calls are TRBV27 and TRBJ2-6, with D tentatively TRBD2 (6 bases). Trimming stripped 3 bases from V and 0 bases from J, with 6 bases between. Germline V lookup: CDR1 MNHEY, CDR2 SMNVEV (reference sequence). CDR3 length: 15 amino acids. The CDR3 DNA reads TGTGCCAGCAGTTTGGGAGGCTCTGGGGCCAACGTCCTGACTTTC. Amino acids: CASSLGGSGANVLTF.

The V call is TRBV19, the J call TRBJ1-5, with D possibly matching TRBD1 (5 bases). The V and J ends lost 7 bases and 5 bases respectively, with 18 bases between them. The CDR3 sequence is 15 residues long. Looked up from germline, CDR1 is LNHDA and CDR2 is SQIVND (reference sequence). The CDR3 nucleotides are TGTGCCAGTACCCCTGGGTCAGGGAATTATCAGCCCCAGCATTTT. This translates into CASTPGSGNYQPQHF.

This clone showed up just a few times. In the same sample, other DNA sequences code for this CDR3. V usage is TRBV5-1 and J usage is TRBJ1-4; D ambiguous. The CDR3 sequence is 15 residues long. V lost 0 bases, J lost 0 bases, and 6 bases lay in between. Per germline, CDR1 SGHRS and CDR2 YFSETQ. The CDR3 region has the DNA TGCGCCAGCAGCTTGGTTGGGACAACTAATGAAAAACTGTTTTTT. It translates to CASSLVGTTNEKLFF.

The gene calls are TRBV7-2 and TRBJ1-4, with 8 nucleotides matching TRBD1. Per the germline V gene, CDR1 is SGHTA and CDR2 is FQGNSA. The CDR3 contains 14 residues. V shed 7 bases and J 8 bases; nucleotides not matched to a gene: 9. CDR3 nucleotide sequence: TGTGCCAGCAAACAAGACAGGGGAGACGAAAAACTGTTTTTT. Translating gives CASKQDRGDEKLFF.

This sequence joins TRBV30 and TRBJ1-1; D is ambiguous. The CDR3 runs 13 residues. V dropped 5 bases and J dropped 2 bases, with 12 bases sitting between them. The germline V gene encodes CDR1 GTSNPN and CDR2 SVGIG (reference sequence). CDR3 DNA: TGTGCCTGGGTAACGTGGGGTAACACTGAAGCTTTCTTT. It translates to CAWVTWGNTEAFF.

The CDR3 loop reads CASSSSWTRSYNEQFF. The CDR3 nucleotides read TGTGCCAGCAGCTCCTCGTGGACTAGGTCCTACAATGAGCAGTTCTTC. The J gene is TRBJ2-1, the V gene TRBV7-9; TRBD2 matches at 7 bases. This CDR3 has 16 residues. Germline assignment: CDR1 SEHNR and CDR2 FQNEAQ (reference sequence). The junction had 7 bases not matched to a gene; V was cut back by 4 bases and J by 1 base.

With respect to this clone: The identical CDR3 is also encoded by other nucleotide sequences in the sample. The J gene is TRBJ2-7, the V gene TRBV5-1; D possibly corresponds to TRBD2 (5 bases). This CDR3 region has 12 residues. Germline V gene sequence: CDR1 SGHRS, CDR2 YFSETQ. Trimming removed 2 bases from V and 3 bases from J, with 6 bases in between. In DNA, the CDR3 is TGCGCCAGCAGCTTCCGGGGCTACGAGCAGTACTTC. Protein product: CASSFRGYEQYF.

Turning to this clone: The identical CDR3 is also encoded by other nucleotide sequences in the sample. The rearrangement links TRBV30 to TRBJ1-5, with D possibly TRBD1 on 6 matching bases. The CDR3 extends over 14 amino acids. Trimming cost V 1 base and J 2 bases, with 9 bases left between them. Germline lookup yields CDR1 GTSNPN and CDR2 SVGIG (reference sequence). The CDR3 sequence: CAWSGNRGNQPQHF. CDR3 bases: TGTGCCTGGAGTGGAAACAGGGGCAATCAGCCCCAGCATTTT.

This clone is a singleton in its sample. The chain uses TRBV18 and TRBJ2-7; D remains unclear. CDR3 length: 13 amino acids. V lost 3 bases and J lost 6, with 12 bases in between. The germline gives CDR1 KGHSH, CDR2 LQKENI. The CDR3 coding sequence is TGTGCCAGCTCACCGGGCCTCTCGGGCGAGCAGTACTTC. This translates into CASSPGLSGEQYF.

This chain uses TRBV21-1 with TRBJ2-5; TRBD2, the D gene given by the table, was not confirmed from the DNA. TRBV21-1 is shown as a pseudogene. This CDR3 region has 15 residues. The CDR3 DNA follows: TGTGCCAGCAGCAAAGAGGGCGGGCGGGTTGAGACCCAGTACTTC. Amino acid sequence: CASSKEGGRVETQYF.

CDR3 nucleotide sequence: TGTGCCAGCAGTTATAGGGGGGGGACTAGCACAGATACGCAGTATTTT. Translation: CASSYRGGTSTDTQYF. This sequence joins TRBV6-5 and TRBJ2-3, with D possibly matching TRBD2 (7 bases). Germline CDR1 reads MNHEY; CDR2 reads SVGAGI. The CDR3 contains 16 residues. Trimming took 3 bases from V and 0 from J, leaving 13 bases between them.

This clone showed up just a few times. The chain employs TRBV25-1 and TRBJ2-7; possible D gene TRBD2, 5 bases. The CDR3 consists of 11 residues. V was clipped by 7 bases and J by 6 bases, with 10 bases between them. From germline, CDR1 is MGHDK and CDR2 SYGVNS. In DNA form, the CDR3 reads TGTGCCAGCAAATGGGAGTCCGAGCAGTACTTC. This translates into CASKWESEQYF.

This clone was observed a single time. The chain carries TRBV9 and TRBJ2-7; 12 nucleotides align to TRBD2. The CDR3 spans 16 residues. V dropped 4 bases and J dropped 3; count of bases not matched to a gene: 8. CDR1 is SGDLS, CDR2 YYNGEE, per germline. CDR3 residues: CASSPHPTSGSYEQYF. The CDR3 DNA reads TGTGCCAGCAGCCCTCACCCGACTAGCGGGAGCTACGAGCAGTACTTC.

The chain combines TRBV11-2 with TRBJ2-3; TRBD2 matches 7 bases. V shed 8 bases and J 0 bases; nucleotides not matched to a gene: 5. This CDR3 is 14 amino acids long. Germline CDR1 and CDR2: SGHAT and FQNNGV. The CDR3 here is CASGGLQSTDTQYF. The CDR3 nucleotides read TGTGCCAGCGGGGGACTACAGAGCACAGATACGCAGTATTTT.

The gene calls are TRBV27 and TRBJ2-5, with D unclear. Per the germline V gene, CDR1 is MNHEY and CDR2 is SMNVEV (reference sequence). V shed 5 bases and J shed 4 bases, with 17 bases lying between them. This CDR3 comprises 15 residues. The CDR3 region is CASSDSLGWGETQYF. CDR3 sequence (DNA): TGTGCCAGCAGTGATTCCCTTGGTTGGGGAGAGACCCAGTACTTC.

The chain carries TRBV5-6 and TRBJ2-2, with 9 nucleotides matching TRBD1. The length of the CDR3 is 17 residues. Germline values: CDR1 SGHDT, CDR2 YYEEEE. Trimming removed 3 bases from V and 5 bases from J; junction bases left unmatched: 11. As DNA, the CDR3 is TGTGCCAGCAGCTCGATCGGGACAGGGCGTCGTACCGGGGAGCTGTTTTTT. Residues: CASSSIGTGRRTGELFF.

The chain combines TRBV2 with TRBJ1-2; TRBD1 aligns across 12 bases. V lost 4 bases to trimming and J lost 4 bases; unmatched junction nucleotides: 7. The length of the CDR3 is 16 residues. Germline V gene sequence: CDR1 SNHLY, CDR2 FYNNEI. The CDR3 sequence is CASSGDRGQNGYGYTF. CDR3 coding DNA: TGTGCCAGCAGTGGGGACAGGGGGCAGAACGGCTATGGCTACACCTTC.

The chain combines TRBV6-6 with TRBJ2-6, with D possibly TRBD1 on 6 matching bases. Per germline, CDR1 MNHNY and CDR2 SVGAGI (reference sequence). CDR3 length: 16 residues. The V end was cut by 6 bases, the J end by 3 bases, with 15 bases between. CDR3 bases: TGTGCCAGCAGCACCTTAGGGGGAAATGGGGCCAACGTCCTGACTTTC. Its translation: CASSTLGGNGANVLTF.

The chain joins TRBV18 to TRBJ2-3, with D possibly TRBD2 on 6 matching bases. Germline CDR1 KGHSH, CDR2 LQKENI. Trimming removed 5 bases from V and 8 bases from J, with 14 bases in between. This CDR3 has 13 residues. The CDR3 is CASSTSSAATQYF. CDR3 nucleotide sequence: TGTGCCAGCTCAACTTCTAGCGCCGCTACGCAGTATTTT.